This T cell receptor beta chain was profiled in a study of CD8+CD57+ T cells in acquired aplastic anemia. Study in general: Sorted cells (CD4+ and CD8+) yielded DNA amounts that averaged approximately 3.1 ug.

The CDR3 spans 13 residues. Germline V gives CDR1 KGHDR, CDR2 SFDVKD. The V end was cut by 1 base, the J end by 8 bases, with 10 bases between. This clonotype turned up a few times. Patients who underwent sequencing had shown CD8+CD57+ cell expansion by flow cytometry. All participating patients were living with severe acquired aplastic anemia. Genomic DNA served as template for TCR beta VDJ and CDR3 profiling. TCRdb re-called the reads through MiXCR, storing one row per CDR3 protein. The table lists some 200,000 distinct CDR3 sequences, approximately 48% of them singletons. Sequences were obtained from sorted CD4+, CD8+, or CD8+CD57+ T cells (not recorded which) from PBMCs. The TCR was taken from a human donor with aplastic anemia. This chain joins TRBV24-1 and TRBJ1-2, with D perhaps matching TRBD1 (6 bases). CDR3 sequence (DNA): TGTGCCACCAGTGATTTCGGGGGCCAGGGCTACACCTTC. Protein sequence: CATSDFGGQGYTF.